A single sample gave rise to the 10 T cell receptor beta chains below, sequenced in a study of post-analysis software for immune sequencing data. General observations from the study: Among 5 or 6 TRBV segments more frequent in patients than controls were TRBV5-6, TRBV5-1 and TRBV20-1.

These receptors have no identified antigens. Each TCR beta cDNA library carried unique molecular identifiers. TCRdb re-called the PCR reads through MiXCR, storing one row per CDR3 protein. The repertoire consists of about 540,000 distinct CDR3 sequences, with around 31% occurring once and the leading ten covering approximately 6%. The sample consisted of blood. These receptor sequences come from a girl aged 2 to 17 with multiple sclerosis.

The chain couples TRBV4-1 to TRBJ2-1; TRBD1 matches at 8 bases. V was pared by 1 base and J by 10 bases, with 6 bases of the junction left unmatched. From germline, CDR1 is MGHRA and CDR2 YSYEKL. The CDR3 loop spans 14 amino acids. CDR3 sequence reads: CASSQGQGAGEQFF. The DNA for the CDR3 is TGCGCCAGCAGCCAAGGGCAGGGGGCCGGCGAGCAGTTCTTC.

V usage is TRBV24-1 and J usage is TRBJ1-2; possibly TRBD1 for D (5 bases). Between the trimmed V and J ends, which lost 4 bases and 3 bases, there was a span of 11 bases. The CDR3 runs to 14 residues. Germline-derived CDR1 and CDR2 are KGHDR and SFDVKD. CDR3 loop: CATSERGHDYGYTF. In nucleotides, the CDR3 is TGTGCCACCAGTGAACGTGGACACGACTATGGCTACACCTTC.

J is TRBJ2-5 and V is TRBV4-1; D ambiguous. Germline V gene data show CDR1 as MGHRA and CDR2 as YSYEKL. CDR3 length: 15 amino acids. The V and J ends lost 2 bases and 4 bases respectively, with 14 bases between them. This chain's CDR3 is CASSQFVSRGETQYF. The CDR3 DNA reads as TGCGCCAGCAGCCAATTCGTAAGTCGAGGAGAGACCCAGTACTTC.

The chain employs TRBV12-3 or TRBV12-4 and TRBJ1-4; possible D gene TRBD1, 5 bases. The CDR3 loop spans 15 amino acids. V was pared by 6 bases and J by 3 bases, with 14 bases between. CDR3 loop: CASSGGGAPNEKLFF. Here the CDR3 DNA reads TGTGCCAGCAGCGGTGGTGGGGCGCCTAATGAAAAACTGTTTTTT.

Only a few counts were recorded for this clonotype. The chain combines TRBV12-3 or TRBV12-4 with TRBJ2-5, with 8 bases fitting TRBD1. V shed 5 bases, J shed 3 bases, and the junction held 20 bases outside the gene matches. This CDR3 comprises 19 residues. CDR3 sequence (DNA): TGTGCCAGCAGTGGTGGGGGTGCCCGGGACAGGCTCCCAAAAGAGACCCAGTACTTC. It translates to CASSGGGARDRLPKETQYF.

With respect to this clonotype: Sequence at one end of the junction differs from germline and may be a read error. The chain is built from TRBV10-3 and TRBJ2-4; 8 nucleotides align to TRBD1. The CDR3 consists of 15 residues. The germline V gene encodes CDR1 ENHRY and CDR2 SYGVKD. Here the CDR3 DNA reads TGTGCCATCAGTGAGGCGGACAGGGCCAAAAACATTCGGTACTTC. Its protein is CAISEADRAKNIRYF.

The DNA of the CDR3 is TGTGCCATCAGTGAGCCCCTCGGGCAGGGCCAAGAGACCCAGTACTTC. It translates to CAISEPLGQGQETQYF. The V call is TRBV10-3, the J call TRBJ2-5, with D possibly TRBD1 on 5 matching bases. V gave up 2 bases and J gave up 1 base, with 14 bases separating them. The CDR3 loop spans 16 amino acids. Looked up from germline, CDR1 is ENHRY and CDR2 is SYGVKD.

This clonotype was detected only a few times. The rearrangement links TRBV29-1 to TRBJ2-3; tentatively, D is TRBD1 (6 bases). The CDR3 loop spans 14 amino acids. From germline, CDR1 is SQVTM and CDR2 ANQGSEA. V dropped 3 bases and J dropped 3 bases, with 13 bases sitting between them. The CDR3 DNA reads as TGCAGCGTTGACAACAGGGTAGGAACAGATACGCAGTATTTT. It is translated as CSVDNRVGTDTQYF.

This clonotype was seen more than once but under ten times. The chain is built from TRBV7-9 and TRBJ1-6; tentatively, D is TRBD1 (5 bases). Germline V gene lookup returns CDR1 SEHNR and CDR2 FQNEAQ (reference sequence). V dropped 9 bases and J dropped 9 bases, with 18 bases sitting between them. This CDR3 contains 14 residues. CDR3 residues: CASSTGTVGSPLHF. In nucleotides, the CDR3 is TGTGCCAGTTCAACGGGGACGGTCGGTTCACCCCTCCACTTT.

The chain joins TRBV7-3 to TRBJ2-1, with D hard to call. Germline V gene lookup returns CDR1 SGHTA and CDR2 FQGTGA. Deletions cut 5 bases from V and 6 bases from J, with 14 bases between. The CDR3 has 14 amino acids. CDR3 nucleotides: TGTGCCAGCAGCAAGGACCCAAACGGCAATGAGCAGTTCTTC. Translated, it gives CASSKDPNGNEQFF.